This note documents a single T cell receptor beta chain sequence. V shed 2 bases and J shed 6 bases, with 13 bases lying between them. The CDR3 sequence is 14 residues long. Germline CDR1 reads LGHDT; CDR2 reads YNNKEL (reference sequence). The data stem from a study of blood T cell repertoires in COVID-19. Whole-study context: The United States, Italy and Spain supplied acute and convalescent COVID-19 samples. PBMCs, B-cell-depleted T cells, or T cells were the source of the cDNA or gDNA that made up the material.

TCRdb's table, derived via immunoSEQ multiplex PCR, lists solely in-frame clones and lacks some. The data contain 290,000 or so clones, 65% to 90% of them singletons. This sequence joins TRBV3-1 (or the pseudogene TRBV3-2) and TRBJ1-1; TRBD1 is a possible D gene (6 bases). Sequenced sample: peripheral blood. This TCR was sampled from a man aged 50 to 60 with active or convalescent COVID-19. DNA for the CDR3: TGTGCCAGCAGCCAAAGGACAGTACACTCTGAAGCTTTCTTT. It encodes CASSQRTVHSEAFF.